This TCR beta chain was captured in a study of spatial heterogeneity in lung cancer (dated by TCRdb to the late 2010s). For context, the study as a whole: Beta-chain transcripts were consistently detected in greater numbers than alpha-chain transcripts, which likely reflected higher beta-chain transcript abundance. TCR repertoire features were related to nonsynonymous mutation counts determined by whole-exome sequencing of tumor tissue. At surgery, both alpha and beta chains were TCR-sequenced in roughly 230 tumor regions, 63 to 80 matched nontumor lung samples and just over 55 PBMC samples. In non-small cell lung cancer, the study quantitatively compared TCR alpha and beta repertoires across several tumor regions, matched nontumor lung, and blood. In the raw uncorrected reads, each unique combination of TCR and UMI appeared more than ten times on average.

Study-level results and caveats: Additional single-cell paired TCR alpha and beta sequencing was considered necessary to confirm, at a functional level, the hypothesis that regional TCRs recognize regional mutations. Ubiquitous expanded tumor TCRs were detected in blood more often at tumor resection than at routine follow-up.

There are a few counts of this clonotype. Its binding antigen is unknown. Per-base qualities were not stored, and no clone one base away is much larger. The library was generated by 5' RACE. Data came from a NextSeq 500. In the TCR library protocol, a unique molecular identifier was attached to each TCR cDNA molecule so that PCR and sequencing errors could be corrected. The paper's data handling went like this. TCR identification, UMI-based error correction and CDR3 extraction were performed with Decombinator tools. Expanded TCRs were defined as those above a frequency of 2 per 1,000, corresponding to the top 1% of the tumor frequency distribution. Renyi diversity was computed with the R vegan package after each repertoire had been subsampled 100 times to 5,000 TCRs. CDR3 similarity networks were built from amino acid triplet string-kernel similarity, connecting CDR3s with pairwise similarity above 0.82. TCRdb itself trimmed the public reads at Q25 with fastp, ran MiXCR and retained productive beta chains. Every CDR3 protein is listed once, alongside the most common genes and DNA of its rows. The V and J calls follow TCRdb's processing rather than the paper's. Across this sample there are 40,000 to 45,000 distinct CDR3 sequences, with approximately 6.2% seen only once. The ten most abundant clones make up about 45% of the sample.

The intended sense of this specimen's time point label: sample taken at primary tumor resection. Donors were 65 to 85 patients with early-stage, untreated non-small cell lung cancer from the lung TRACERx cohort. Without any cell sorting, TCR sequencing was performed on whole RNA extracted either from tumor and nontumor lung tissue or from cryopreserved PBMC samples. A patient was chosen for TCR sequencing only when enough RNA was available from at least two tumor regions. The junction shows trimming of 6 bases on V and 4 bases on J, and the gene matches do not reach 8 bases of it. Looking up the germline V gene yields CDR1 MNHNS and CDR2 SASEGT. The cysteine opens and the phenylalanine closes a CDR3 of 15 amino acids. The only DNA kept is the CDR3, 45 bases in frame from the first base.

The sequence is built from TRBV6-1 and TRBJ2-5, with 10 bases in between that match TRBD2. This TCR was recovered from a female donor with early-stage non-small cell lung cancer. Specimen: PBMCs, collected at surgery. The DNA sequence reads TGTGCCAGCAGATCCAGCGGGGGGGCCGGAGAGACCCAGTACTTC. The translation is CASRSSGGAGETQYF.